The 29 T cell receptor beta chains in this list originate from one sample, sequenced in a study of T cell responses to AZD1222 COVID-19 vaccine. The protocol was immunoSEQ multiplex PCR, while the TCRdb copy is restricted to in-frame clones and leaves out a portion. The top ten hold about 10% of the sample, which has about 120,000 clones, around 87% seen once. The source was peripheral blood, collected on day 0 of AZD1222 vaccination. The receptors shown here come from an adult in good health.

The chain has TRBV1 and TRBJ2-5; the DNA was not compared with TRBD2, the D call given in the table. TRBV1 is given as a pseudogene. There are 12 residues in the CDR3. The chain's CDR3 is CTSPGGGETQYF. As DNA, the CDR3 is TGCACCAGCCCGGGGGGAGGAGAGACCCAGTACTTC.

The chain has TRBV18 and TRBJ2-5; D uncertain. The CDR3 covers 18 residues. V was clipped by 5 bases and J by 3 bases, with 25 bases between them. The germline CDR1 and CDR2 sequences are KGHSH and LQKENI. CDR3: CASSSLLGTGRSEETQYF. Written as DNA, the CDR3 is TGTGCCAGCTCATCCCTCCTCGGAACCGGCAGGTCCGAAGAGACCCAGTACTTC. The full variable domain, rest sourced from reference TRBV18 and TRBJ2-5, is NAGVMQNPRHLVRRRGQEARLRCSPMKGHSHVYWYRQLPEEGLKFMVYLQKENIIDESGMPKERFSAEFPKEGPSILRIQQVVRGDSAAYFCASSSLLGTGRSEETQYFGPGTRLLVL.

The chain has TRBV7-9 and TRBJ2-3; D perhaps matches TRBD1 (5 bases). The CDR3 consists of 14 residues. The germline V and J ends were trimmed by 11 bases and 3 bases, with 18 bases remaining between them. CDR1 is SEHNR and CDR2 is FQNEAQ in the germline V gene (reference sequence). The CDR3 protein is CAGSKGQGTDTQYF. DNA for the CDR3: TGTGCCGGCTCAAAGGGTCAGGGAACAGATACGCAGTATTTT.

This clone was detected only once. The CDR3 coding sequence is TGCGCCAGCAGCCACCCCCCCAGGGGGATCTATGGCTACACCTTC. Translating gives CASSHPPRGIYGYTF. This rearrangement joins TRBV4-1 to TRBJ1-2, with 7 positions matching TRBD1. Looked up from germline, CDR1 is MGHRA and CDR2 is YSYEKL. The CDR3 runs 15 residues. J was trimmed by 4 bases and V by 3 bases; bases with no gene match: 8.

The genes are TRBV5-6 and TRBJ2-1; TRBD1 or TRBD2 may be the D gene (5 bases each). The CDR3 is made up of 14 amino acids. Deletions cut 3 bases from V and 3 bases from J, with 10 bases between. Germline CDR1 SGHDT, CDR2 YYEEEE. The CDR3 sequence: CASSSRDHYNEQFF. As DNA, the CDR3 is TGTGCCAGCAGCTCCCGGGACCACTACAATGAGCAGTTCTTC. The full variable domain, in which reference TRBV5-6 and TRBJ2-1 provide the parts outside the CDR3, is DAGVTQSPTHLIKTRGQQVTLRCSPKSGHDTVSWYQQALGQGPQFIFQYYEEEERQRGNFPDRFSGHQFPNYSSELNVNALLLGDSALYLCASSSRDHYNEQFFGPGTRLTVL.

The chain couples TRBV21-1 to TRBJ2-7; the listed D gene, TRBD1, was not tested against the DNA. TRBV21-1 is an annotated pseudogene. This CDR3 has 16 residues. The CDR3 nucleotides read TGTGCCAGCAACAGAAAATCCGGGACAGGGTTCTACGAGCAGTACTTC. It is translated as CASNRKSGTGFYEQYF.

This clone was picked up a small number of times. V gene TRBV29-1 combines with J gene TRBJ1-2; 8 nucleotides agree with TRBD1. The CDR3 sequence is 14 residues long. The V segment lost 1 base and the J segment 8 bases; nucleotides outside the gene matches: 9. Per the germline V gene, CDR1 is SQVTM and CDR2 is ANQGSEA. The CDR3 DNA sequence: TGCAGCGTTGAAGGACAGGGGATATCGACAGGCTACACCTTC. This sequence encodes CSVEGQGISTGYTF.

CDR3 in amino acids: CASSLYPDRGREKLFF. The CDR3 nucleotides are TGTGCCAGCAGTTTATACCCCGACAGGGGTAGGGAAAAACTGTTTTTT. V usage is TRBV27 and J usage is TRBJ1-4; TRBD1 agrees at 8 bases. V shed 1 base and J 8 bases; nucleotides not matched to a gene: 9. The CDR3 extends over 16 amino acids. Germline values: CDR1 MNHEY, CDR2 SMNVEV (reference sequence).

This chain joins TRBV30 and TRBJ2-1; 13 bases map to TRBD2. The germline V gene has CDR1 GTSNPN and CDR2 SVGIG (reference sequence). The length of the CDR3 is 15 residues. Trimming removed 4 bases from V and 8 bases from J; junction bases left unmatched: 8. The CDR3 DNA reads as TGTGCCTGGACGGGAGGACTAGCGGGGGTATATGAGCAGTTCTTC. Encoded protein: CAWTGGLAGVYEQFF.

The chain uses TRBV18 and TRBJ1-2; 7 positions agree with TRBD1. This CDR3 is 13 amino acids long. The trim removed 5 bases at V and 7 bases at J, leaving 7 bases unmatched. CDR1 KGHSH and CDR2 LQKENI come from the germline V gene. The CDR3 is CASSSIQGLGYTF. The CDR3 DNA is TGTGCCAGCTCATCGATACAGGGGCTTGGCTACACCTTC.

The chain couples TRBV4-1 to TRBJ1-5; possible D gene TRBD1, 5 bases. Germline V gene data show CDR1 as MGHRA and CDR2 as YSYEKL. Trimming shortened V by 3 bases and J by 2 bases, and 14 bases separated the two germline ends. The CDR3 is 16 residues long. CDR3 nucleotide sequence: TGCGCCAGCAGCCACCAGGGTGAAGGTGGCAATCAGCCCCAGCATTTT. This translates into CASSHQGEGGNQPQHF.

DNA for the CDR3: TGTGCCAGCAGCCTGGGTTCCGTCGGGATGAACACTGAAGCTTTCTTT. It codes for CASSLGSVGMNTEAFF. This chain connects TRBV9 to TRBJ1-1; D ambiguous. CDR3 size: 16 residues. CDR1 is SGDLS, CDR2 YYNGEE, per germline. Trimming left V 4 bases short and J 0 bases short, with 16 bases between.

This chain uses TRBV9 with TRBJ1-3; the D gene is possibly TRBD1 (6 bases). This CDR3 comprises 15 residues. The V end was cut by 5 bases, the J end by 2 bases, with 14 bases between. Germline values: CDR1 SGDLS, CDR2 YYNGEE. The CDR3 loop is CASSPTGTTGNTIYF. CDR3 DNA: TGTGCCAGCAGTCCCACCGGGACAACTGGAAACACCATATATTTT.

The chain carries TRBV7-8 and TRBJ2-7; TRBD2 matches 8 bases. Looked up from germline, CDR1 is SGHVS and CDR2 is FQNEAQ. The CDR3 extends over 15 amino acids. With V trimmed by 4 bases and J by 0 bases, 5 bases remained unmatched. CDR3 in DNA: TGTGCCAGCAGCTCGCCTAGCGGGCGCTCCTACGAGCAGTACTTC. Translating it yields CASSSPSGRSYEQYF.

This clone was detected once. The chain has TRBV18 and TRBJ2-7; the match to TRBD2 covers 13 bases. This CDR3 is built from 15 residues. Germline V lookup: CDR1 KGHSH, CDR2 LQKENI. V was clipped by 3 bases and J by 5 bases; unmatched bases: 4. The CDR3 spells CASSPGTSGKHEQYF. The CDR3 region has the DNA TGTGCCAGCTCACCCGGGACTAGCGGGAAGCACGAGCAGTACTTC.

The CDR3 is CASSLSWVVGNQPQHF. The CDR3, as DNA: TGTGCCAGCAGTTTATCGTGGGTGGTTGGCAATCAGCCCCAGCATTTT. J is TRBJ1-5 and V is TRBV27; D unclear. The CDR3 length is 16 residues. Germline V gene sequence: CDR1 MNHEY, CDR2 SMNVEV (reference sequence). V lost 0 bases to trimming and J lost 2 bases, with 11 bases between them.

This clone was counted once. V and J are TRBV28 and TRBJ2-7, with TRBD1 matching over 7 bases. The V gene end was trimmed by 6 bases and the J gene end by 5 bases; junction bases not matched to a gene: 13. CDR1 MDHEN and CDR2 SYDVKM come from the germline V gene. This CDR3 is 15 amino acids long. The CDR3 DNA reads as TGTGCCAGCAGCGCCGGGGACAGAGGTCACCACGAGCAGTACTTC. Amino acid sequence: CASSAGDRGHHEQYF.

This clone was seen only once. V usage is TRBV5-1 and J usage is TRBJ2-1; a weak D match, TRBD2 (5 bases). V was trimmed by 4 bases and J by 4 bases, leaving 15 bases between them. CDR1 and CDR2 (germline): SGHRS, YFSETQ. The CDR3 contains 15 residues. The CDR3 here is CASSPRATGYNEQFF. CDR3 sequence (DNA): TGCGCCAGCAGCCCCCGGGCGACGGGATACAATGAGCAGTTCTTC. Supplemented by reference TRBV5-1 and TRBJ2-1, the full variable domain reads KAGVTQTPRYLIKTRGQQVTLSCSPISGHRSVSWYQQTPGQGLQFLFEYFSETQRNKGNFPGRFSGRQFSNSRSEMNVSTLELGDSALYLCASSPRATGYNEQFFGPGTRLTVL.

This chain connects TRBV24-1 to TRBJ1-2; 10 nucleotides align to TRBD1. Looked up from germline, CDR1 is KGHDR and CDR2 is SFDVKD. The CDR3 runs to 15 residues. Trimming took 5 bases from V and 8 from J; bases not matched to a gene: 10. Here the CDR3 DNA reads TGTGCCACCAGTGCCTCCGGGACAGGGGACAAAGGCTACACCTTC. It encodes CATSASGTGDKGYTF.

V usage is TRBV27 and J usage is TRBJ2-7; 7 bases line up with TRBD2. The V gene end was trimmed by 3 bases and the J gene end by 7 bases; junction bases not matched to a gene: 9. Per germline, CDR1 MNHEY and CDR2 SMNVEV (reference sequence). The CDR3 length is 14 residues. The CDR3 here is CASSLRAAGWEQYF. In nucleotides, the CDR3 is TGTGCCAGCAGTTTGAGAGCAGCGGGATGGGAGCAGTACTTC.

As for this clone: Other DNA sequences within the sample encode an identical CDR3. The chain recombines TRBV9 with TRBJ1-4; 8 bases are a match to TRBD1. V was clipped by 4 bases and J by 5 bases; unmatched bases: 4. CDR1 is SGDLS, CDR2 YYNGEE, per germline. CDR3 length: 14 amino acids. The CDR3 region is CASSPRDRNEKLFF. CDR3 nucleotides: TGTGCCAGCAGCCCCCGGGACAGGAATGAAAAACTGTTTTTT.

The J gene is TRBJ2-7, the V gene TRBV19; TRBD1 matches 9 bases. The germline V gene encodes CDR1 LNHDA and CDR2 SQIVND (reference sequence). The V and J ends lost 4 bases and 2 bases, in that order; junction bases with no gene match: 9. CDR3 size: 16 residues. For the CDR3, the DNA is TGTGCCAGTAGTACAGGGGGACAGGGCGACACCTACGAGCAGTACTTC. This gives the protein CASSTGGQGDTYEQYF.

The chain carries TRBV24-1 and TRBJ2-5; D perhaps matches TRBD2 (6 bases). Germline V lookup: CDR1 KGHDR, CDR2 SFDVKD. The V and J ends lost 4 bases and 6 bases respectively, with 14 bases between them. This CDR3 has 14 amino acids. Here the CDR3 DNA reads TGTGCCACCAGTGAACCGGGACTTGCGAAGACCCAGTACTTC. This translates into CATSEPGLAKTQYF.

The CDR3 nucleotides read TGTGCCAGCAGCCGAGGCAGACTAGGAAACACCATATATTTT. As protein: CASSRGRLGNTIYF. The chain joins TRBV3-1 (or the pseudogene TRBV3-2) to TRBJ1-3; no firm D call. CDR1 LGHDT and CDR2 YNNKEL come from the germline V gene (reference sequence). V gave up 4 bases and J gave up 4 bases, with 11 bases separating them. This CDR3 has 14 residues.

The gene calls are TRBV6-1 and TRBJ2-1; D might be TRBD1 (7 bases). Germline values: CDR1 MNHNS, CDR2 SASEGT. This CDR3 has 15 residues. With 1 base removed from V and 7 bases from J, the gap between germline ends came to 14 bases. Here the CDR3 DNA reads TGTGCCAGCAGTGAAGGGAGGGGGCGGTATAATGAGCAGTTCTTC. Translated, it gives CASSEGRGRYNEQFF.

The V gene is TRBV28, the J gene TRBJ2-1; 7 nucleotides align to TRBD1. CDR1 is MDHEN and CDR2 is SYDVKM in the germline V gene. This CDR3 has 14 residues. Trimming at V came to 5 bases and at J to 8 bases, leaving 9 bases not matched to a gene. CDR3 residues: CASSLTGRGYEQFF. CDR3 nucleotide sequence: TGTGCCAGCAGTCTGACAGGGAGAGGTTATGAGCAGTTCTTC.

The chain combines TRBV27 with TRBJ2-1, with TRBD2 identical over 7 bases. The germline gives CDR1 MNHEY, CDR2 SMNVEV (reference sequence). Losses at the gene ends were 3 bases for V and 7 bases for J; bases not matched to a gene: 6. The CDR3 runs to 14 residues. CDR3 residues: CASSLAMGGNEQFF. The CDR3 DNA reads TGTGCCAGCAGTTTGGCGATGGGGGGGAATGAGCAGTTCTTC.

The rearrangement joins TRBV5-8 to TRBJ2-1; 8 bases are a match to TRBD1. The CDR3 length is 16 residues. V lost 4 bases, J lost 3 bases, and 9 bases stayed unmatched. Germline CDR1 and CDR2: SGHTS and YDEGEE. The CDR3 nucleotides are TGTGCCAGCAGCCTGAGCCGGACAGGGTACTACAATGAGCAGTTCTTC. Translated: CASSLSRTGYYNEQFF.

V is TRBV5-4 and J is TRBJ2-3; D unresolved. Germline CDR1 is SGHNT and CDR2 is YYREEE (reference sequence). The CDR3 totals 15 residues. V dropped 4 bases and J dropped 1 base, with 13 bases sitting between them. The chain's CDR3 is CASSLDGPGTDTQYF. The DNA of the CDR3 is TGTGCCAGCAGCCTCGACGGACCAGGCACAGATACGCAGTATTTT. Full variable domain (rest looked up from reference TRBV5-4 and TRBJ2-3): ETGVTQSPTHLIKTRGQQVTLRCSSQSGHNTVSWYQQALGQGPQFIFQYYREEENGRGNFPPRFSGLQFPNYSSELNVNALELDDSALYLCASSLDGPGTDTQYFGPGTRLTVL.